A single sample is the source of the 9 T cell receptor beta chains below, sequenced in a study of cytomegalovirus exposure and HLA in healthy donors. PCR primers comprised 60 Vbeta and 13 Jbeta primers. Here immunoSEQ multiplex PCR was the method, and the copy in TCRdb shows in-frame clones only, minus some. The sample consists of 150,000 to 200,000 clones, roughly 82% of them appearing once. The sequencing sample was made of PBMCs. The receptors were sampled from a man over 45 in good health and CMV-seropositive.

In its sample, this clone was seen a few times. The chain employs TRBV6-5 and TRBJ1-2; unclear D gene. Per germline, CDR1 MNHEY and CDR2 SVGAGI. V was clipped by 0 bases and J by 4 bases, with 9 bases between them. This CDR3 comprises 14 residues. CDR3 residues: CASSYSPSGYGYTF. The DNA for the CDR3 is TGTGCCAGCAGTTACTCGCCGAGCGGCTATGGCTACACCTTC.

V and J are TRBV6-5 and TRBJ2-1, with D maybe TRBD2 (5 bases). The length of the CDR3 is 12 residues. V lost 6 bases to trimming and J lost 10 bases, with 13 bases between them. Germline assignment: CDR1 MNHEY and CDR2 SVGAGI. The CDR3 here is CASRSGGLEQFF. CDR3 DNA: TGTGCCAGCAGGAGTGGCGGGTTAGAGCAGTTCTTC.

In DNA, the CDR3 is TGTGCCAGCAGTGGCAGCGGGGGGACAGATACGCAGTATTTT. Its protein product is CASSGSGGTDTQYF. The chain is built from TRBV2 and TRBJ2-3; 9 positions match TRBD2. Germline assignment: CDR1 SNHLY and CDR2 FYNNEI. The length of the CDR3 is 14 residues. The V segment lost 4 bases and the J segment 3 bases; nucleotides outside the gene matches: 2.

CDR3 coding DNA: TGCAGCGTTGAAACTAGCGGGAGGGGAGATACGCAGTATTTT. Translation: CSVETSGRGDTQYF. The chain joins TRBV29-1 to TRBJ2-3; 13 bases agree with TRBD2. Germline V gene lookup returns CDR1 SQVTM and CDR2 ANQGSEA. V dropped 2 bases and J dropped 5; count of bases not matched to a gene: 1. This CDR3 region has 14 residues.

Regarding this clone: The identical CDR3 is also encoded by other nucleotide sequences in the sample. The rearrangement uses TRBV30 and TRBJ2-7; D remains ambiguous. CDR3 size: 11 residues. V was clipped by 0 bases and J by 3 bases, with 3 bases between them. Germline CDR1 GTSNPN, CDR2 SVGIG (reference sequence). The DNA for the CDR3 is TGTGCCTGGAGTGTTCTCTACGAGCAGTACTTC. This gives the protein CAWSVLYEQYF.

This sequence joins TRBV10-3 and TRBJ2-5; D is possibly TRBD1 (5 bases). Germline-derived CDR1 and CDR2 are ENHRY and SYGVKD. Trimming shortened V by 10 bases and J by 3 bases, and 9 bases separated the two germline ends. The CDR3 sequence is 11 residues long. CDR3 sequence (DNA): TGTGCCAGCGGCAGGGAAGAGACCCAGTACTTC. Translating gives CASGREETQYF.

The rearrangement uses TRBV5-4 and TRBJ2-1; TRBD2 matches 12 bases. The CDR3 loop spans 17 amino acids. In germline, CDR1 is SGHNT, CDR2 YYREEE (reference sequence). V lost 1 base and J lost 5; bases outside the gene matches: 7. DNA for the CDR3: TGTGCCAGCAGCTTGCTAGCGGGAGGGCCTTCCGACAATGAGCAGTTCTTC. It codes for CASSLLAGGPSDNEQFF.

V gene TRBV28 combines with J gene TRBJ1-2; the D is unclear. The CDR3 consists of 15 residues. V lost 6 bases, J lost 4 bases, and 18 bases lay in between. The germline V gene encodes CDR1 MDHEN and CDR2 SYDVKM. The CDR3 spells CASRGDREGPYGYTF. The CDR3 DNA sequence: TGTGCCAGCAGGGGAGATAGGGAGGGCCCCTATGGCTACACCTTC.

The gene calls are TRBV6-5 and TRBJ2-7, with TRBD2 as a possible D gene (6 bases). The CDR3 is 14 residues long. CDR1 is MNHEY, CDR2 SVGAGI, per germline. V lost 4 bases and J 6 bases, leaving 16 bases between the germline ends. The CDR3 protein is CASSSPWTEGEQYF. CDR3 in DNA: TGTGCCAGCAGTTCCCCTTGGACGGAGGGCGAGCAGTACTTC.